This is a list of T cell receptor beta chains from one sample in a study of blood T cell repertoires in COVID-19. Using immunoSEQ multiplex PCR, the repertoire was profiled, and TCRdb retains in-frame clones only, with some absent. The sample lists 20,000 to 25,000 clones, around 67% occurring once. The material sequenced was peripheral blood. These TCRs come from a human donor in a cohort sampled during active or convalescent COVID-19. CDR3s include the opening cysteine and the closing phenylalanine or tryptophan. The D gene is left open where the match is weak. A clone size is listed for some rows: how often the clone was seen (once, few, many), or a class if it is expanded.

d_gene: .
abundance: .
v_gene: TRBV3-1/TRBV3-2
j_gene: TRBJ1-4
CDR3nt: TGTGCCAGCAGCCCACGGCAGGTGTTTAATGAAAAACTGTTTTTT
CDR3aa: CASSPRQVFNEKLFF

d_gene: .
abundance: .
v_gene: TRBV20-1
j_gene: TRBJ2-1
CDR3nt: TGCAGTGCTAGTGGCGGGACCTGGGGGCAGTTCTTC
CDR3aa: CSASGGTWGQFF

d_gene: .
abundance: .
v_gene: TRBV19
j_gene: TRBJ1-2
CDR3nt: TGTGCCAGTAGTATTTTCGGACAGCGCGACTATGGCTACACCTTC
CDR3aa: CASSIFGQRDYGYTF

d_gene: .
abundance: once
v_gene: TRBV29-1
j_gene: TRBJ1-1
CDR3nt: TGCAGCGTTGACAGGAAATTTGAAGCTTTCTTT
CDR3aa: CSVDRKFEAFF

d_gene: TRBD1
abundance: .
v_gene: TRBV29-1
j_gene: TRBJ1-2
CDR3nt: TGCAGCGTTGACCCGCCAAGGGGGCTAGCTAACTATGGCTACACCTTC
CDR3aa: CSVDPPRGLANYGYTF

d_gene: .
abundance: once
v_gene: TRBV29-1
j_gene: TRBJ1-2
CDR3nt: TGCAGCGTTGCCCCCGCCGGGGGTGGCTACACCTTC
CDR3aa: CSVAPAGGGYTF

d_gene: .
abundance: once
v_gene: TRBV11-3
j_gene: TRBJ1-1
CDR3nt: TGTGCCAGCAGCTTAGTCGGGGCAGGGTCACAGGGTATGAACACTGAAGCTTTCTTT
CDR3aa: CASSLVGAGSQGMNTEAFF

d_gene: TRBD2
abundance: .
v_gene: TRBV7-2
j_gene: TRBJ2-7
CDR3nt: TGTGCCAGCAGCTTAGCTACGGGGGGGAGATACTTC
CDR3aa: CASSLATGGRYF

d_gene: .
abundance: few
v_gene: TRBV4-3
j_gene: TRBJ2-1
CDR3nt: TGCGCCAGCAGCCCTACAGGGTTCACCTACAATGAGCAGTTCTTC
CDR3aa: CASSPTGFTYNEQFF

d_gene: .
abundance: .
v_gene: TRBV7-8
j_gene: TRBJ1-2
CDR3nt: TGTGCCAGCAGTCGACCTAGCTATGGCTACACCTTC
CDR3aa: CASSRPSYGYTF

d_gene: .
abundance: .
v_gene: TRBV28
j_gene: TRBJ1-5
CDR3nt: TGTGCCAGCAGTTTAGTCGACAGGCACAAGAGCAATCAGCCCCAGCATTTT
CDR3aa: CASSLVDRHKSNQPQHF

d_gene: TRBD2
abundance: .
v_gene: TRBV4-3
j_gene: TRBJ2-1
CDR3nt: TGCGCCAGCAGCCGAGACGGGACTAGCGGGAGGGATTGGTCCTACAATGAGCAGTTCTTC
CDR3aa: CASSRDGTSGRDWSYNEQFF

d_gene: .
abundance: .
v_gene: TRBV2
j_gene: TRBJ1-1
CDR3nt: TGTGCCAGCACCCCCTTGGAAGGACTCACACTTAACACTGAAGCTTTCTTT
CDR3aa: CASTPLEGLTLNTEAFF

d_gene: TRBD2
abundance: medium-sized
v_gene: TRBV28
j_gene: TRBJ2-1
CDR3nt: TGTGCCAGCAGTTTACTGCGCGGGGGTGAGCAGTTCTTC
CDR3aa: CASSLLRGGEQFF

d_gene: TRBD1
abundance: .
v_gene: TRBV27
j_gene: TRBJ1-3
CDR3nt: TGTGCCAGCAGTACTACCGGGACAGGCTTCTCTGGAAACACCATATATTTT
CDR3aa: CASSTTGTGFSGNTIYF

d_gene: .
abundance: .
v_gene: TRBV6-5
j_gene: TRBJ1-3
CDR3nt: TGTGCCAGCAGTTACATGACTTCTTCTAGGGGAAACACCATATATTTT
CDR3aa: CASSYMTSSRGNTIYF

d_gene: TRBD2
abundance: .
v_gene: TRBV2
j_gene: TRBJ2-1
CDR3nt: TGTGCCAGCAGCACCCCCTTACTAGCGCTTCACAATGAGCAGTTCTTC
CDR3aa: CASSTPLLALHNEQFF

d_gene: .
abundance: .
v_gene: TRBV19
j_gene: TRBJ2-7
CDR3nt: TGTGCCAGTAGTATAAGTCAGGTGTGCTACGAGCAGTACTTC
CDR3aa: CASSISQVCYEQYF

d_gene: TRBD1
abundance: .
v_gene: TRBV6-2/TRBV6-3
j_gene: TRBJ1-1
CDR3nt: TGTGCCAGCAGTTACTCCAGGGGGGCTTTCTTT
CDR3aa: CASSYSRGAFF

d_gene: .
abundance: .
v_gene: TRBV6-5
j_gene: TRBJ2-5
CDR3nt: TGTGCCAGCAGGGGGCGGTCCCAAGAGACCCAGTACTTC
CDR3aa: CASRGRSQETQYF

d_gene: TRBD1
abundance: .
v_gene: TRBV6-2/TRBV6-3
j_gene: TRBJ2-7
CDR3nt: TGTGCCGGCAGTTACCGCAGGGGGCCCTCCTACGAGCAGTACTTC
CDR3aa: CAGSYRRGPSYEQYF

d_gene: .
abundance: .
v_gene: TRBV5-6
j_gene: TRBJ1-1
CDR3nt: TGTGCCAGCAGCTCGACGACAGAAGAAGCTTTCTTT
CDR3aa: CASSSTTEEAFF

d_gene: .
abundance: .
v_gene: TRBV11-2
j_gene: TRBJ2-5
CDR3nt: TGTGCCAGCATGGGTTTAAGGGAGCGACAAGAGACCCAGTACTTC
CDR3aa: CASMGLRERQETQYF

d_gene: TRBD2
abundance: medium-sized
v_gene: TRBV3-1/TRBV3-2
j_gene: TRBJ2-3
CDR3nt: TGTGCCAGCAGCCAGAGTCGGGCTAGCGGGAGCACAGATACGCAGTATTTT
CDR3aa: CASSQSRASGSTDTQYF

d_gene: .
abundance: .
v_gene: TRBV10-1
j_gene: TRBJ1-2
CDR3nt: TGCGCCAGCAGTGAGTCTTATTACGGTGGCTACACCTTC
CDR3aa: CASSESYYGGYTF

d_gene: .
abundance: .
v_gene: TRBV7-2
j_gene: TRBJ2-1
CDR3nt: TGTGCCAGCAGCTTAGTAATGGGAGAAGGGTACAATGAGCAGTTCTTC
CDR3aa: CASSLVMGEGYNEQFF

d_gene: TRBD1
abundance: .
v_gene: TRBV27
j_gene: TRBJ1-4
CDR3nt: TGTGCCAGTCTGACAGGGGATTTTGAAAAACTGTTTTTT
CDR3aa: CASLTGDFEKLFF

d_gene: .
abundance: .
v_gene: TRBV19
j_gene: TRBJ2-3
CDR3nt: TGTGCCAGTAGTGCTCAAAGGGACACGTGGTGGGGGACGCAGTATTTT
CDR3aa: CASSAQRDTWWGTQYF

d_gene: .
abundance: .
v_gene: TRBV27
j_gene: TRBJ1-1
CDR3nt: TGTGCCAGCAGTCCTGACATGTTCGTAGCTTTCTTT
CDR3aa: CASSPDMFVAFF

d_gene: .
abundance: .
v_gene: TRBV10-3
j_gene: TRBJ2-6
CDR3nt: TGTGCCACCTCGGGAGGGGCCAACGTCCTGACTTTC
CDR3aa: CATSGGANVLTF

d_gene: TRBD1
abundance: .
v_gene: TRBV25-1
j_gene: TRBJ2-3
CDR3nt: TGTGCCAGCAGTGCGGGAGGGACAGGGGCGACAGATACGCAGTATTTT
CDR3aa: CASSAGGTGATDTQYF

d_gene: TRBD1
abundance: few
v_gene: TRBV16
j_gene: TRBJ1-2
CDR3nt: TGTGCCAGCAGCCGAGGGACAGGGAATGGCTACACCTTC
CDR3aa: CASSRGTGNGYTF

d_gene: TRBD2
abundance: .
v_gene: TRBV2
j_gene: TRBJ2-3
CDR3nt: TGTGCCAGCAAGTCCCGACTAGCGATTAGCACAGATACGCAGTATTTT
CDR3aa: CASKSRLAISTDTQYF

d_gene: .
abundance: .
v_gene: TRBV6-5
j_gene: TRBJ1-2
CDR3nt: TGTGCCAGCAGTTACTCAGGGGGAAGGGGCTATGGCTACACCTTC
CDR3aa: CASSYSGGRGYGYTF

d_gene: TRBD2
abundance: .
v_gene: TRBV6-5
j_gene: TRBJ2-7
CDR3nt: TGTGCCAGCAGTCAGGGACTAGCCCACGAGCAGTACTTC
CDR3aa: CASSQGLAHEQYF

d_gene: TRBD1
abundance: few
v_gene: TRBV30
j_gene: TRBJ1-2
CDR3nt: TGTGCCTGGAGTGTACAGGACAGGGTGGGCGGCTACACCTTC
CDR3aa: CAWSVQDRVGGYTF

d_gene: TRBD1
abundance: once
v_gene: TRBV30
j_gene: TRBJ1-3
CDR3nt: TGTGCCTGGAGTCCCACGGACAGGGGAAGAAACACCATATATTTT
CDR3aa: CAWSPTDRGRNTIYF

d_gene: TRBD1
abundance: .
v_gene: TRBV5-1
j_gene: TRBJ2-3
CDR3nt: TGCGCCAGCAGCTTGGCACGAGCCGGGACAGGGTTAGGGGCAGATACGCAGTATTTT
CDR3aa: CASSLARAGTGLGADTQYF

d_gene: .
abundance: .
v_gene: TRBV19
j_gene: TRBJ2-2
CDR3nt: TGTGCCAGTAGTATTGAACAGGCGCTAAGGACCGGGGAGCTGTTTTTT
CDR3aa: CASSIEQALRTGELFF

d_gene: .
abundance: .
v_gene: TRBV7-2
j_gene: TRBJ2-2
CDR3nt: TGTGCCAGCACTCACTTAGGCGGGGCCTTGACCGGGGAGCTGTTTTTT
CDR3aa: CASTHLGGALTGELFF

d_gene: TRBD1
abundance: few
v_gene: TRBV27
j_gene: TRBJ2-6
CDR3nt: TGTGCCAGCAGTGAGACAGGGTCTGGGGCCAACGTCCTGACTTTC
CDR3aa: CASSETGSGANVLTF

d_gene: .
abundance: .
v_gene: TRBV28
j_gene: TRBJ1-1
CDR3nt: TGTGCCAGCAGTGAAAGGGGCACTGAAGCTTTCTTT
CDR3aa: CASSERGTEAFF

d_gene: .
abundance: .
v_gene: TRBV27
j_gene: TRBJ2-7
CDR3nt: TGTGCCAGCAGCCCTCGGACGGGGACCTACGAGCAGTACTTC
CDR3aa: CASSPRTGTYEQYF

d_gene: .
abundance: .
v_gene: TRBV7-9
j_gene: TRBJ1-1
CDR3nt: TGTGCCAGCAGCTTGAGCACTGAAGCTTTCTTT
CDR3aa: CASSLSTEAFF

d_gene: TRBD1
abundance: .
v_gene: TRBV6-5
j_gene: TRBJ1-2
CDR3nt: TGTGCCAGCAGTTACGGGACAGGCAGCTATGGCTACACCTTC
CDR3aa: CASSYGTGSYGYTF

d_gene: .
abundance: .
v_gene: TRBV21-1
j_gene: TRBJ2-3
CDR3nt: TGTGCCAGCAGCAAACGTCGGCGGGAGCCTCGCACAGATACGCAGTATTTT
CDR3aa: CASSKRRREPRTDTQYF

d_gene: .
abundance: .
v_gene: TRBV5-1
j_gene: TRBJ1-6
CDR3nt: TGCGCCAGCAGGCTAGGGGTGAAGTCACCCCTCCACTTT
CDR3aa: CASRLGVKSPLHF

d_gene: .
abundance: .
v_gene: TRBV15
j_gene: TRBJ1-2
CDR3nt: TGTGCCACCAGCAGAGTTGTTCAGGGAAGTGGCTACACCTTC
CDR3aa: CATSRVVQGSGYTF

d_gene: .
abundance: .
v_gene: TRBV24-1
j_gene: TRBJ2-3
CDR3nt: TGTGCCACCAGTGAGACAGGTTTGCCCTCCCATACGCAGTATTTT
CDR3aa: CATSETGLPSHTQYF